This TCR beta chain was found in a study of T cells in women clearing cervical HPV infection. The overall study: Controls were women whose single incident HPV16 infection cleared within 12 months without precancer or cancer.

TCRdb keeps only in-frame clones here, not all; method: immunoSEQ multiplex PCR. The sample totals 28,000 or so clones. Study conclusions and caveats: TRBV6-7 relative abundance averaged approximately 0.1% in cases and 0.15% to 0.2% in controls. Effector/memory and HPV-specific T cells were not isolated, and association timing is unknown.

The CDR3 totals 15 residues. Germline-derived CDR1 and CDR2 are LNHDA and SQIVND (reference sequence). All participants had a single incident cervical HPV16 infection, and prevalent HPV16 infections were excluded. In the case of this clone: The antigen remains unidentified. The read stops 3 residues short of the end of the CDR3; the missing end is completed from the germline J gene.

The sequence was collected from a woman between 18 and 70 years old with a cervical HPV16 infection that either progressed to CIN3+ or cleared (not recorded which). The rearrangement joins TRBV19 to TRBJ2-2; 9 bases are a match to TRBD1. The sequenced sample consisted of blood buffy coat. The sequenced CDR3 bases are TGTGCCAGTAGTACCCCCGGGACAGGGACGTACAAG. Its translation: CASSTPGTGTYK. The whole CDR3 sequence is CASSTPGTGTYKLFF.